The rows below give T cell receptor beta chains drawn from one sample of a study of cytomegalovirus exposure and HLA in healthy donors. Sequencing used immunoSEQ multiplex PCR; TCRdb keeps in-frame clones, though not all of them. The sample carries 60,000 or so clones, around three quarters recorded once. Specimen: PBMCs. The receptor source for this set is a woman between 40 and 50 years old in good health and CMV-seropositive. Each CDR3 is given with its conserved first and last residue. The order of the fields is V gene, CDR3 length, J gene, D gene, clone size, CDR3 DNA, CDR3 protein. D genes are given only for firm matches. Rows may omit the clone size; those that give it use once, few, many or a size class.

TRBV25-1	16	TRBJ2-7	TRBD1	few	TGTGCCAGCAGTGAATTAACCGGGACAGGGACCTACGAGCAGTACTTC	CASSELTGTGTYEQYF
TRBV6-5	13	TRBJ1-1	NA	NA	TGTGCCAGCAGACAGGCGATGAACACTGAAGCTTTCTTT	CASRQAMNTEAFF
TRBV14	13	TRBJ2-1	NA	NA	TGTGCCAGCAGCCAAGGACACAGGAATGAGCAGTTCTTC	CASSQGHRNEQFF
TRBV9	13	TRBJ1-1	NA	NA	TGTGCCAGCAGCCCCAGGGGAAGAGCTGAAGCTTTCTTT	CASSPRGRAEAFF
TRBV11-3	11	TRBJ1-1	NA	NA	TGTGCCAGCAGCCGAGGAGGGGAAGCTTTCTTT	CASSRGGEAFF
TRBV7-7	14	TRBJ2-5	TRBD1	NA	TGTGCCAGCAGCTTAGGGGGACAGAGTGAGACCCAGTACTTC	CASSLGGQSETQYF
TRBV19	15	TRBJ2-2	NA	NA	TGTGCCAGTAGTACCCAGGGGGGCCCCACCGGGGAGCTGTTTTTT	CASSTQGGPTGELFF
TRBV18	12	TRBJ2-7	NA	few	TGTGCCAGCCGAGGGAACTTTTACGAGCAGTACTTC	CASRGNFYEQYF
TRBV6-5	15	TRBJ1-1	TRBD1	few	TGTGCCAGCAGCAGAGGGACAGGGAAGGTGACTGAAGCTTTCTTT	CASSRGTGKVTEAFF
TRBV7-2	15	TRBJ1-3	NA	NA	TGTGCCAGCAGCCCACGTACCGGGACTGGAAACACCATATATTTT	CASSPRTGTGNTIYF
TRBV7-7	13	TRBJ2-5	NA	NA	TGTGCCAGCAGCTCGCTAGCACTGGAGACCCAGTACTTC	CASSSLALETQYF
TRBV29-1	13	TRBJ1-2	TRBD1	NA	TGCAGCGTCGTCCCCGACAGGGTGGGTGGCTACACCTTC	CSVVPDRVGGYTF
TRBV29-1	14	TRBJ1-3	NA	NA	TGCAGCGCAAGATCAGGCGGGGCAGGAGACACCATATATTTT	CSARSGGAGDTIYF
TRBV5-1	14	TRBJ1-4	TRBD1	once	TGCGCCAGCAGCTTCGACAGGGGGCATGAAAAACTGTTTTTT	CASSFDRGHEKLFF